This T cell receptor (beta chain) is drawn from a study of shared clonotypes between healthy human individuals (dated by TCRdb to 2020 to 2021). General notes on the study: The cohort included a few men and two women between 18 and 49 years of age. Blood TCR repertoires of about five healthy adults were deeply sequenced to estimate repertoire size and the extent of clonotype sharing between individuals. For each donor, CD4 naive and CD4 memory were each given three plates, CD8 naive was given two plates, and CD8 memory was given one plate. Different laboratories and diverse techniques were used to prepare libraries and sequence TCR repertoires, to increase sequencing depth and limit assay-specific biases. Between about 0.8 and 8.9 billion PBMCs per donor were obtained by leukapheresis. The investigation overall reported the following: The genetic and exposure-history diversity represented was limited by the small number of donors. Based on pairwise subsampling, the degree of clonotype sharing among donors was expected to be affected by sequencing depth. Larger estimated clonotype richness was generally found for naive subsets than for memory subsets. When a few donors were compared, the shared fraction of clonotypes was about 5.4% for naive CD4, 3.5% to 4% for naive CD8, 2% to 2.5% for memory CD4, and 0.35% to 0.5% for memory CD8. Only blood was sampled, and tissue TCR repertoires likely differ from those in blood. Compared with non-shared clonotypes, the clonotypes found in all four sorted-subset donors had higher generation probabilities. Even with the large sequencing depth, rarefaction of the sorted-subset datasets indicated that sequencing was incomplete.

Using the deep immunoSEQ assay, multiplex PCR amplified TCR CDR3 regions from genomic DNA. Genomic DNA extracted from each cell subset was distributed evenly over all wells of several immunoSEQ 96-well plates, and each plate served as one replicate. Each replicate PCR for sorted subsets received about 200 ng genomic DNA, equal to roughly 30,000 T cell genomes. Purified libraries were measured with a Qubit 3.0 fluorometer, size-checked on a Bioanalyzer 2100, and measured again with the KAPA Library Quantification kit. A separate single-read 150-cycle Illumina NextSeq 550 flow cell was used to sequence each immunoSEQ 96-well plate. In the source study's methods: Because the immunoSEQ output included only junctional sequences and no quality scores, the filtering could not be the same as the filtering used for full-length reads. Sequences were annotated with PyIR, a Python wrapper for IgBLAST v1.9, using IMGT germline references to assign V/J genes and CDR3. Reads were removed for weak V/J assignments (E-value above 1e-6), missing CDR3, stop codons, out-of-frame junctions, or ambiguous translated residues. V3J clonotypes were defined as sequences sharing the same inferred V gene, J gene, and CDR3 amino acid sequence. The percentage overlap between two repertoires was calculated by dividing the number of shared unique clonotypes by the size of the smaller repertoire. RTK rarefaction, the Chao1 estimator, and Recon v2.1 estimates of unobserved clonotypes were used to assess repertoire richness. OLGA was used to compute generation probabilities for all TCRbeta clonotypes that the gDNA method yielded from several donors. The clones in this table, taken by TCRdb from immuneACCESS, are in-frame only. Not every clone is retained; where verified, under half of the shortfall comes from an unresolved V gene, and the cause of the rest is unknown. Clone size and the V and J calls come from that table; the DNA yielded D and trimming. This sample holds hundreds of thousands of clones; 90% to 97% were observed only once. 0.095% to 0.13% of the sample comes from the top ten.

V sheds 4 bases and J sheds 0 bases, leaving 19 bases between their ends. The germline V gene sets CDR1 to MDHEN and CDR2 to SYDVKM. Including the terminal cysteine and phenylalanine, the CDR3 comprises 17 residues. Left in the record is the CDR3 DNA by itself, 51 bases read in frame from the first base. A note on this clone: This clone's antigen is unknown. No qualities accompany the bases; no much larger clone lies one base away.

CD8 naive samples were CD45RO-negative cells positively selected for CCR7, giving a CD45RA+CCR7+ population that excluded TemRA cells. Healthy HIV-negative adults with no recently reported acute infections or vaccinations were included as donors. Every donor was a Caucasian adult living in Nashville, Tennessee, USA. Blood was collected by leukapheresis, and PBMCs were isolated by Ficoll-Histopaque density gradient centrifugation and then cryopreserved in liquid nitrogen vapor phase. Analytical flow cytometry was used to check the purity and quantity of every magnetically sorted T cell population. Genomic DNA was isolated from every sorted fraction and measured by UV absorbance on a Nanodrop 2000c.

The clonotype was recovered from a woman aged 25 to 39 in good health. The sequenced sample consisted of naive CD8+ T cells sorted from blood. According to the study, the label for this sample's cell subset or site signals: CD45RA+CCR7+. Rearrangement joined TRBV28 to TRBJ2-7, with a weak D call of TRBD1 (6 bases match). CDR3 sequence: CASSSRRPRDISYEQYF. In nucleotide form, the sequence is TGTGCCAGCAGTTCCCGGAGACCCCGGGACATCTCCTACGAGCAGTACTTC.